This T cell receptor (beta chain) was documented in a study of OX40 agonist ivuxolimab in advanced cancers. Study-level background: Ivuxolimab, which targeted the costimulatory receptor OX40 (CD134), was an agonistic, fully human IgG2 monoclonal antibody. Intravenous ivuxolimab was administered to patients every 2 weeks at six dose levels: 0.01, 0.1, 0.3, 1.5, 3 and 10 mg/kg. Of the approximately 53 patients in dose escalation, 19 had hepatocellular carcinoma, some 15 had melanoma, 9 had renal cell carcinoma and 9 had head and neck cancer. In the dose-escalation cohort, 82.7% of patients were male, and the mean age was approximately 60 years, with a range of 23 to 79. Patients were allowed to have had prior anti-PD-1, anti-PD-L1 or anti-CTLA-4 therapy, and around 40% of the dose-escalation patients had previously received checkpoint inhibitors. Partial responses occurred in three dose-escalation patients: two with cutaneous melanoma and one with hepatocellular carcinoma. The point of sequencing TCRbeta in the periphery was to test whether ivuxolimab changed TCR sequence diversity and drove clonal T-cell expansion. The paper describes the monotherapy dose-escalation part (N of about 57 patients) of the phase I trial of ivuxolimab. On the study overall, not on this receptor specifically: Which antigens the clonally expanded peripheral T cells were specific for was not determined. At doses of 0.1 to 3.0 mg/kg, clonal expansion of both CD4+ and CD8+ T cells in blood was seen between baseline and week 6. After ivuxolimab, CD8+ T cells had more expanded clones than CD4+ T cells on average. In the 0.1-3.0 mg/kg groups, partial responders were among the patients with the lowest normalized peripheral clonal expansion, particularly in CD8+ T cells. Low levels of normalized T-cell clonal expansion were also seen in some nonresponding patients.

The CDR3 runs 15 residues from the cysteine to the phenylalanine. Only the CDR3 DNA stays, 45 bases, in frame from base 1. V trim: 6 bases; J trim: 4 bases; unmatched bases: 8. In the germline V gene, CDR1 corresponds to SGHRS and CDR2 to YFSETQ. The trial excluded patients who had a history of autoimmune disease or were on systemic immunosuppression. Peripheral blood for TCR sequencing was collected from all dose cohorts at baseline, on cycle 4 day 1, and on cycle 7 day 1. Samples were obtained from an open-label, multicenter, first-in-human phase I dose-escalation trial of ivuxolimab. Adults with locally advanced or metastatic head and neck squamous cell, hepatocellular, melanoma or renal cell carcinoma were enrolled in the trial. Before TCR sequencing, CD4+ T cells and CD8+ T cells were sorted from peripheral blood as separate populations. Concerning this clone: The clone's antigen remains unknown. Base qualities are not recorded, but no much larger clone differs from it by a single base.

Genomic DNA was extracted from sorted cells for sequencing of the TCRbeta CDR3 region. The immunoSEQ Assay was used for sequencing of TCRbeta CDR3 regions. In TCRdb, the immuneACCESS table is reduced to in-frame sequences with V and J assigned. These tables do not hold every clone; where another copy was compared, an unresolved V gene accounts for under half, and the others remain unexplained. The table for this sample lists 70,000 to 75,000 clones; 85% of them were counted only once. 0.5% to 0.6% of the sample comes from the top ten. Recombination linked TRBV5-1 to TRBJ1-1, with TRBD1 matching 11 junction bases. The receptor was derived from an adult with an advanced solid tumor such as melanoma, head and neck, liver or kidney cancer. The sequenced sample was CD4+ or CD8+ T cells sorted from blood, obtained in a trial of the OX40 agonist ivuxolimab. The bases read TGCGCCAGCAAGCCGGGACAGGGGGACCGCACTGAAGCTTTCTTT. It translates to CASKPGQGDRTEAFF.